Listed here are 28 T cell receptor beta chains from one sample, sequenced in a study of shared clonotypes between healthy human individuals. The data were produced by immunoSEQ multiplex PCR, yet TCRdb's version contains in-frame clones alone and is incomplete. The table lists about 92,000 clones, 68% of them singletons, with about 50% in the top ten. Material for sequencing was memory CD8+ T cells sorted from blood. This sample's subset: CD45RO+ cells pooled with CCR7-negative TemRA cells. These receptor sequences come from a man aged 25 to 40 in good health.

The V call is TRBV5-1, the J call TRBJ2-3; perhaps D is TRBD1 or TRBD2 (5 bases each). CDR3 length: 14 amino acids. Trimming removed 4 bases at V and 7 bases at J, with 16 bases between. The germline CDR1 and CDR2 sequences are SGHRS and YFSETQ. The CDR3 reads CASSGETVLNTQYF. CDR3 DNA: TGCGCCAGCAGCGGGGAGACAGTCCTAAATACGCAGTATTTT.

The V call is TRBV25-1, the J call TRBJ2-3; 11 bases line up with TRBD1. This CDR3 is built from 14 residues. Germline CDR1 and CDR2: MGHDK and SYGVNS. J gave up 4 bases and V 6 bases, and 3 bases lay outside the gene matches. CDR3 protein: CASREGQGADTQYF. CDR3 coding DNA: TGTGCCAGCAGAGAGGGACAGGGGGCAGATACGCAGTATTTT.

The V call is TRBV6-4, the J call TRBJ1-1; D is perhaps TRBD1 (5 bases). The V gene lost 4 bases and the J gene lost 1 base, with 10 bases spanning the gap. The CDR3 extends over 14 amino acids. In germline, CDR1 is MRHNA, CDR2 SNTAGT. This chain's CDR3 is CASSAGTENTEAFF. CDR3 sequence (DNA): TGTGCCAGCAGTGCCGGGACCGAGAACACTGAAGCTTTCTTT.

The sample holds one count of this clone. The chain has TRBV28 and TRBJ2-2, with 8 bases identical to TRBD2. CDR3 length: 16 residues. From germline, CDR1 is MDHEN and CDR2 SYDVKM. V was pared by 4 bases and J by 7 bases, with 11 bases of the junction left unmatched. The CDR3 sequence is CASSWGRAGANGELFF. The CDR3 nucleotides are TGTGCCAGCAGTTGGGGGCGAGCGGGAGCGAACGGGGAGCTGTTTTTT. Variable domain in full (rest from reference TRBV28 and TRBJ2-2): DVKVTQSSRYLVKRTGEKVFLECVQDMDHENMFWYRQDPGLGLRLIYFSYDVKMKEKGDIPEGYSVSREKKERFSLILESASTNQTSMYLCASSWGRAGANGELFFGEGSRLTVL.

V gene TRBV7-2 combines with J gene TRBJ2-1; no clear D gene. This CDR3 spans 15 amino acids. The germline CDR1 and CDR2 sequences are SGHTA and FQGNSA. Trimming stripped 1 base from V and 6 bases from J, with 13 bases between. CDR3: CASSLVIGVVNEQFF. CDR3 nucleotides: TGTGCCAGCAGCTTAGTTATTGGAGTAGTCAATGAGCAGTTCTTC.

The genes are TRBV4-1 and TRBJ2-1, with a weak D call TRBD2 (5 bases). The CDR3 consists of 14 residues. The V end was cut by 3 bases, the J end by 3 bases, with 9 bases between. Germline V gene sequence: CDR1 MGHRA, CDR2 YSYEKL. CDR3 bases: TGCGCCAGCAGCCATGAGGGTGACTACAATGAGCAGTTCTTC. It encodes CASSHEGDYNEQFF.

J is TRBJ2-1 and V is TRBV25-1; D gene uncertain. CDR1 and CDR2 from the germline V gene are MGHDK and SYGVNS. This CDR3 is 15 amino acids long. V was cut by 7 bases and J by 2 bases, with 15 bases left in between. Here the CDR3 reads CASTTSLGAYNEQFF. The CDR3 coding sequence is TGTGCCAGCACCACGAGCCTAGGAGCCTACAATGAGCAGTTCTTC.

In its sample, this clone was seen a few times. The CDR3 sequence is CAISDSANYGYTF. Here the CDR3 DNA reads TGTGCCATCAGTGATTCCGCTAACTATGGCTACACCTTC. V and J are TRBV10-3 and TRBJ1-2; no firm D call. V was cut by 3 bases and J by 0 bases, with 5 bases left in between. This CDR3 is 13 amino acids long. Per germline, CDR1 ENHRY and CDR2 SYGVKD.

In regard to this clone: Other nucleotide sequences in the sample specify the same CDR3. This rearrangement joins TRBV4-3 to TRBJ2-3; TRBD2 matches at 11 bases. V shed 4 bases, J shed 2 bases, and the junction held 11 bases outside the gene matches. This CDR3 has 18 amino acids. Germline CDR1 and CDR2: LGHNA and YSLEER. The CDR3 bases are TGCGCCAGCAGCCCCCGCCTAGCGGGAGGTCCATCCACAGATACGCAGTATTTT. This encodes CASSPRLAGGPSTDTQYF.

The chain carries TRBV7-2 and TRBJ2-5, with TRBD1 matching 9 bases. The CDR3 runs to 15 residues. The germline V gene encodes CDR1 SGHTA and CDR2 FQGNSA. Unmatched junction bases numbered 8, after V lost 4 bases and J lost 5 bases. CDR3: CASSSGTGYAETQYF. The CDR3 DNA follows: TGTGCCAGCAGCTCGGGGACAGGGTACGCGGAGACCCAGTACTTC.

The chain carries TRBV18 and TRBJ2-1; D uncertain. Per germline, CDR1 KGHSH and CDR2 LQKENI. Trimming pared 3 bases from V and 7 bases from J, leaving 19 bases between. This CDR3 has 16 amino acids. CDR3: CASSPFAAWGMNEQFF. In nucleotides, the CDR3 is TGTGCCAGCTCACCCTTCGCCGCTTGGGGTATGAATGAGCAGTTCTTC.

The chain recombines TRBV5-6 with TRBJ1-5; the match to TRBD1 covers 7 bases. V was pared by 4 bases and J by 2 bases, with 6 bases of the junction left unmatched. The length of the CDR3 is 15 residues. Per the germline V gene, CDR1 is SGHDT and CDR2 is YYEEEE. The CDR3 nucleotides read TGTGCCAGCAGCACATTAGGGGGCGGCAATCAGCCCCAGCATTTT. It encodes CASSTLGGGNQPQHF.

This CDR3 is CASSANEANTGELFF. The CDR3, as DNA: TGTGCCAGCAGCGCCAATGAGGCGAACACCGGGGAGCTGTTTTTT. The chain combines TRBV9 with TRBJ2-2; D gene unclear. CDR1 is SGDLS, CDR2 YYNGEE, per germline. This CDR3 region has 15 residues. V dropped 3 bases and J dropped 0 bases, with 9 bases sitting between them.

The gene calls are TRBV6-5 and TRBJ2-7, with D possibly being TRBD2 (6 bases). Trimming removed 3 bases at V and 6 bases at J, with 15 bases between. The CDR3 totals 14 residues. The germline gives CDR1 MNHEY, CDR2 SVGAGI. DNA for the CDR3: TGTGCCAGCAGTTATCCGACTAGAGGAGGCGAGCAGTACTTC. Amino acid sequence: CASSYPTRGGEQYF.

This clone is labeled as medium-sized (0.01 to 0.1%). V and J are TRBV7-9 and TRBJ2-6; D call uncertain. V lost 8 bases and J 0 bases, leaving 8 bases between the germline ends. In germline, CDR1 is SEHNR, CDR2 FQNEAQ (reference sequence). The CDR3 extends over 14 amino acids. CDR3 loop: CASSQLSGANVLTF. CDR3 coding DNA: TGTGCCAGCTCCCAACTCTCTGGGGCCAACGTCCTGACTTTC.

The rearrangement joins TRBV4-2 to TRBJ2-2; tentative D call: TRBD1 (5 bases). Between the trimmed V and J ends, which lost 4 bases and 4 bases, there was a span of 13 bases. The CDR3 is 15 amino acids. Germline values: CDR1 LGHNA, CDR2 YNFKEQ. The CDR3 here is CASSLLWGGTGELFF. Here the CDR3 DNA reads TGTGCCAGCAGCCTCCTGTGGGGCGGCACCGGGGAGCTGTTTTTT.

The chain carries TRBV7-7 and TRBJ2-1, with 7 nucleotides matching TRBD1. Trimming took 2 bases from V and 5 from J; bases not matched to a gene: 12. This CDR3 is built from 17 residues. From germline, CDR1 is SSHAT and CDR2 FNYEAQ (reference sequence). The CDR3 DNA follows: TGTGCCAGCAGCTTATGGACAGGTTCGGTTGCGGACAATGAGCAGTTCTTC. Protein sequence: CASSLWTGSVADNEQFF.

This clone was counted only a few times. In DNA form, the CDR3 reads TGTGCCAGCAAAACCGGACAGGGTGAGACCGGGGAGCTGTTTTTT. Its protein is CASKTGQGETGELFF. The rearrangement links TRBV6-6 to TRBJ2-2; the match to TRBD1 covers 8 bases. Looked up from germline, CDR1 is MNHNY and CDR2 is SVGAGI (reference sequence). Trimming removed 7 bases from V and 5 bases from J; junction bases left unmatched: 9. The CDR3 loop spans 15 amino acids.

This chain joins TRBV28 and TRBJ1-4; 8 nucleotides match TRBD1. The V gene end was trimmed by 6 bases and the J gene end by 0 bases; junction bases not matched to a gene: 12. In germline, CDR1 is MDHEN, CDR2 SYDVKM. CDR3 length: 18 residues. The CDR3 is CASRTDREGTSTNEKLFF. Written as DNA, the CDR3 is TGTGCCAGCAGGACGGACAGGGAGGGAACTTCAACTAATGAAAAACTGTTTTTT. Drawing the rest from reference TRBV28 and TRBJ1-4, the complete variable domain is DVKVTQSSRYLVKRTGEKVFLECVQDMDHENMFWYRQDPGLGLRLIYFSYDVKMKEKGDIPEGYSVSREKKERFSLILESASTNQTSMYLCASRTDREGTSTNEKLFFGSGTQLSVL.

Notes on this clone: Within the sample, other DNA sequences also encode this same CDR3. The chain recombines TRBV7-9 with TRBJ2-7; TRBD1 matches 8 bases. Trimming at V came to 5 bases and at J to 3 bases, leaving 6 bases not matched to a gene. The germline gives CDR1 SEHNR, CDR2 FQNEAQ (reference sequence). This CDR3 comprises 14 residues. The CDR3 here is CASSHRDRNYEQYF. The CDR3 DNA reads TGTGCCAGCAGCCACCGGGACAGGAACTACGAGCAGTACTTC. Based on the CDR3 plus reference TRBV7-9 and TRBJ2-7, the full variable domain is DTGVSQNPRHKITKRGQNVTFRCDPISEHNRLYWYRQTLGQGPEFLTYFQNEAQLEKSRLLSDRFSAERPKGSFSTLEIQRTEQGDSAMYLCASSHRDRNYEQYFGPGTRLTVT.

The genes are TRBV2 and TRBJ1-1, with unresolved D. Trimming pared 6 bases from V and 0 bases from J, leaving 5 bases between. The V gene's germline CDR1 is SNHLY and CDR2 FYNNEI. The CDR3 is made up of 12 amino acids. CDR3 DNA sequence: TGTGCCAGCAGGAGGGTGAACACTGAAGCTTTCTTT. Translated, it gives CASRRVNTEAFF.

The V gene is TRBV5-4, the J gene TRBJ2-1; no reliable D call. CDR3 length: 12 amino acids. V lost 4 bases to trimming and J lost 5 bases, with 7 bases between them. Per germline, CDR1 SGHNT and CDR2 YYREEE (reference sequence). CDR3 sequence reads: CASSVYHNEQFF. In nucleotides, the CDR3 is TGTGCCAGCAGCGTATACCACAATGAGCAGTTCTTC.

The gene calls are TRBV9 and TRBJ2-7; 9 nucleotides match TRBD1. The germline V gene has CDR1 SGDLS and CDR2 YYNGEE. With V trimmed by 7 bases and J by 5 bases, 13 bases remained unmatched. The CDR3 loop spans 15 amino acids. This CDR3 is CASGPTGTGMDEQYF. The CDR3 DNA reads TGTGCCAGCGGCCCCACCGGGACAGGGATGGACGAGCAGTACTTC. Drawing the rest from reference TRBV9 and TRBJ2-7, the complete variable domain is DSGVTQTPKHLITATGQRVTLRCSPRSGDLSVYWYQQSLDQGLQFLIQYYNGEERAKGNILERFSAQQFPDLHSELNLSSLELGDSALYFCASGPTGTGMDEQYFGPGTRLTVT.

With respect to this clone: The junction and the germline gene differ at one end; a read error may be behind it. This sequence joins TRBV14 and TRBJ2-1; TRBD1 matches at 9 bases. This CDR3 comprises 14 residues. Germline lookup yields CDR1 SGHDN and CDR2 FVKESK. Here the CDR3 DNA reads TGTGCCAGCAGCCAAGATTTGGGACAGGGAGAGCGGTTCTTC. It yields the protein CASSQDLGQGERFF.

This sequence joins TRBV4-3 and TRBJ2-3; D is possibly TRBD1 (6 bases). The CDR3 is made up of 17 amino acids. The germline V gene has CDR1 LGHNA and CDR2 YSLEER. Trimming took 1 base from V and 5 from J, leaving 19 bases between them. The CDR3 sequence: CASSQGLSAQGGDTQYF. CDR3 sequence (DNA): TGCGCCAGCAGCCAAGGCCTATCAGCACAGGGCGGAGATACGCAGTATTTT.

The genes are TRBV18 and TRBJ2-5; possibly TRBD1 for D (5 bases). Per germline, CDR1 KGHSH and CDR2 LQKENI. The CDR3 extends over 14 amino acids. Trimming left V 5 bases short and J 5 bases short, with 15 bases between. DNA for the CDR3: TGTGCCAGCTCAGCGTCGCCAGGGTTGGAGACCCAGTACTTC. Its protein is CASSASPGLETQYF.

This clone was seen a handful of times. J is TRBJ2-3 and V is TRBV7-9; D unclear. V was shortened by 5 bases and J by 4 bases, with 7 bases between the two germline ends. CDR3 size: 12 residues. CDR1 and CDR2 from the germline V gene are SEHNR and FQNEAQ (reference sequence). CDR3 loop: CASSPLSDTQYF. As DNA, the CDR3 is TGTGCCAGCAGCCCATTGTCAGATACGCAGTATTTT.

V is TRBV27 and J is TRBJ2-7, with 13 bases lining up with TRBD2. CDR1 MNHEY and CDR2 SMNVEV come from the germline V gene (reference sequence). The CDR3 is made up of 14 amino acids. Losses at the gene ends were 5 bases for V and 4 bases for J; bases not matched to a gene: 2. The CDR3, as DNA: TGTGCCAGCAGTCCGGGACTAGCGGGATACGAGCAGTACTTC. Its translation is CASSPGLAGYEQYF.